These T cell receptor beta chains were read from a single sample in a study of cytomegalovirus exposure and HLA in healthy donors. Clones were read by immunoSEQ multiplex PCR, and TCRdb kept only the in-frame ones, dropping some. The sample holds 120,000 or so clones, 80% seen once. Sequences were obtained from PBMCs. The source of these receptors is a man under 40 in good health and CMV-seronegative. Each CDR3 is given without its conserved first and last residue. A D gene is named only where the DNA matches it firmly.

J	D	V	CDR3
TRBJ1-3	-	TRBV7-9	AVAGSGNTIY
TRBJ1-1	-	TRBV28	ASSLGTRSEAF
TRBJ2-3	-	TRBV7-8	ASSLVAGSADTQY
TRBJ1-4	TRBD1	TRBV28	ASSSQQTGNNEKLF
TRBJ2-3	-	TRBV6-5	ASSYALSGDTQY
TRBJ2-7	-	TRBV28	ASSLRRFREQY
TRBJ2-5	-	TRBV29-1	SVKGVLVLETQY
TRBJ1-2	TRBD1	TRBV19	ASTTTGGGYGYT
TRBJ2-5	TRBD1	TRBV5-1	ASSSRTGGATETQY
TRBJ1-2	-	TRBV9	ASSVVLSSDYGYT
TRBJ1-1	TRBD1	TRBV29-1	SATTRQGASTEAF
TRBJ1-1	-	TRBV19	ASSSQVNTEAF
-	-	TRBV5-1	ASSLGEKGYEQY
TRBJ2-1	TRBD1	TRBV29-1	SVSGGSYNEQF
TRBJ2-7	TRBD1	TRBV11-3	ASSLDGTGGIYEQY
TRBJ2-3	TRBD2	TRBV9	ASSVSGRSTDTQY
TRBJ1-4	TRBD1	TRBV11-2	ASSRGAGGGEKLF
TRBJ2-7	TRBD1	TRBV7-6	ASSSNPGQGPYEQY
TRBJ2-1	TRBD1	TRBV7-2	ASSPGQGGYEQF
TRBJ2-7	TRBD1	TRBV18	ASSPRDRVVDEQY
TRBJ1-4	TRBD1	TRBV5-1	ASSLLGQLNEKLF
TRBJ1-5	-	TRBV27	ASSLGSWGNQPQN
TRBJ2-3	TRBD2	TRBV27	ASSFGGSTDTQY
TRBJ1-4	-	TRBV4-2	ASSQGPGTNEKLF
TRBJ2-1	TRBD2	TRBV6-4	ASSDSITSGRYNEQF
TRBJ2-3	TRBD2	TRBV27	ASSWGGPAGDTQY
TRBJ2-6	TRBD2	TRBV9	ASSVSGRGSGANVLT
TRBJ2-1	TRBD2	TRBV27	ASRLAGGNYNEQF
TRBJ2-2	-	TRBV7-6	ASSSKGGQHPTGELF
-	TRBD1	TRBV5-4	ASSLPGQGYEQY
TRBJ2-4	TRBD1	TRBV6-5	ASRTDRTGSIQY
TRBJ2-1	-	TRBV2	ASSELGAGGEQF
TRBJ2-3	TRBD2	TRBV7-8	ASSLGGGSRVNAAQY
TRBJ2-1	-	TRBV7-6	ASSPFSGAYNEQF
TRBJ2-6	-	TRBV19	ASKIGEAGANVLT
TRBJ2-7	-	TRBV6-5	ASSPRGYEQY
TRBJ2-7	TRBD2	TRBV27	ASSFLAGADEQY
TRBJ1-1	-	TRBV19	ASSHTGNTEAF
TRBJ2-7	-	TRBV18	ASSPPGQRGEQY
TRBJ1-1	TRBD1	TRBV19	ASTHRGLNTEAF
TRBJ2-1	TRBD2	TRBV5-4	ASSLDAGGSYNEQF
TRBJ1-4	TRBD1	TRBV4-1	ASSQSLQGASEKLF
TRBJ2-4	TRBD1	TRBV5-5	ASSLGLTGGDIQY
TRBJ1-1	TRBD1	TRBV18	ASSSGTGLRLGTEAF
TRBJ1-2	TRBD1	TRBV7-2	ASSPGQGNYGYT
TRBJ2-2	TRBD1	TRBV19	ASGQGYTGELF
TRBJ1-2	-	TRBV11-2	ASSLDGGNYGYT
TRBJ1-2	-	TRBV6-1	ASSESQGSGYP
TRBJ1-2	TRBD1	TRBV6-5	ASSPGQGARGYT
TRBJ2-7	TRBD2	TRBV27	ASRRLAGTYEQY
TRBJ2-7	TRBD2	TRBV4-1	ASSLGTSGSYEQY
TRBJ2-7	TRBD2	TRBV7-6	ASSLMAIAGGTEQY
TRBJ2-2	TRBD2	TRBV19	ASRISGRGTGELF
TRBJ2-3	TRBD1	TRBV5-8	ASSDERQGGDTQY